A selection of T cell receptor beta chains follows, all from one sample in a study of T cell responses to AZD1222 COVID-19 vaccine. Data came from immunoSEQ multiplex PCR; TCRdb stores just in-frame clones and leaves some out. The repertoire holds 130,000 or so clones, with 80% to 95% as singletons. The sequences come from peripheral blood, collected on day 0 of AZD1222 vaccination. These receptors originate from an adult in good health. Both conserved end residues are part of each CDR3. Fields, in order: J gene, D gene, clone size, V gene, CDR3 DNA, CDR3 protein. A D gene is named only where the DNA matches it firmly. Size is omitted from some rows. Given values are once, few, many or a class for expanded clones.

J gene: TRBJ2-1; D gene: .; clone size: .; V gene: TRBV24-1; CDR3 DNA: TGTGCCACCAGGCCCTCGGGCTCCTACAATGAGCAGTTCTTC; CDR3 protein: CATRPSGSYNEQFF
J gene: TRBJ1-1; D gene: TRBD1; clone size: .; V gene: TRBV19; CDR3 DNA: TGTGCCAGTATCCCCAGGGGGCCGAACACTGAAGCTTTCTTT; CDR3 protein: CASIPRGPNTEAFF
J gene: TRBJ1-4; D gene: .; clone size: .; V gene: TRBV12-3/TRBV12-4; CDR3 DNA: TGTGCCAGCAGTTTATCAGGGGCAAAACTGTTTTTT; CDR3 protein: CASSLSGAKLFF
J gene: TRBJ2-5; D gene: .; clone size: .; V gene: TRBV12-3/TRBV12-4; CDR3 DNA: TGTGCCAGCAGTTTAAGGGAGACCCAGTACTTC; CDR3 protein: CASSLRETQYF
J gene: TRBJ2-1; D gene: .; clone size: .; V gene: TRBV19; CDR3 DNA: TGTGCCAGTGCCCGACAGGCGGAGTACAATGAGCAGTTCTTC; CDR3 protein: CASARQAEYNEQFF
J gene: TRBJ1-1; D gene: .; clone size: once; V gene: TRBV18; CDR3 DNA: TGTGCCAGCTCATTTCGGACCGGAGGGAACACTGAAGCTTTCTTT; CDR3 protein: CASSFRTGGNTEAFF
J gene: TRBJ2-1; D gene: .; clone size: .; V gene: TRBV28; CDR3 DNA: TGTGCCAGCAGTGTCACTGGACAGCTCTCCTACAATGAGCAGTTCTTC; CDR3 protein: CASSVTGQLSYNEQFF
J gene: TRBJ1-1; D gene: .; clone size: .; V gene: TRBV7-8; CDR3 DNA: TGTGCCAGCAGCGCCGTTAGGACCCAGAACACTGAAGCTTTCTTT; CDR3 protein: CASSAVRTQNTEAFF
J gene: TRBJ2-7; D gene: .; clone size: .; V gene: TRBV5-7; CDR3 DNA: TGTGCCAGCAGCTTCGGGGGTGTCGAGCAGTACTTC; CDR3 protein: CASSFGGVEQYF
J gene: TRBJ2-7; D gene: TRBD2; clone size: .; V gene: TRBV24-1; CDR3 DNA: TGTGCCACCAGTGATTGGACTAGCGGTGGCTACGAGCAGTACTTC; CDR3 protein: CATSDWTSGGYEQYF
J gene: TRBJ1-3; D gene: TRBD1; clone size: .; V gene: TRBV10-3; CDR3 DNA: TGTGCCATCAGGAGCCCACCGACAGGGATTGGTACCATATATTTT; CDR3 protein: CAIRSPPTGIGTIYF
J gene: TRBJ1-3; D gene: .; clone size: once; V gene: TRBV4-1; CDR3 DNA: TGCGCCAGCAGCCAAGTTTTAATCTCTGGAAACACCATATATTTT; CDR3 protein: CASSQVLISGNTIYF
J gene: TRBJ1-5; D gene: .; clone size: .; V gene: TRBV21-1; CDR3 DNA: TGTGCCAGCAGCAAAGGTGGAGGGGGTTATAATCAGCCCCAGCATTTT; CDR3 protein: CASSKGGGGYNQPQHF
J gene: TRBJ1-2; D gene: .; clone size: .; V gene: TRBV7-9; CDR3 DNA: TGTGCCAGCAGCCCCCGATTAATCCCTCCGAGGGGCTACACCTTC; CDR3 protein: CASSPRLIPPRGYTF
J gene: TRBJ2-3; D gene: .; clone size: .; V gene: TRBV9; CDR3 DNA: TGTGCCAGCAGCCTTACTCCTAGCACAGATACGCAGTATTTT; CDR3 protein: CASSLTPSTDTQYF
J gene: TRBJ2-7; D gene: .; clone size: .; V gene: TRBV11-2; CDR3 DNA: TGTGCCAGCAAATTGGAATGGAGCTCCTACGAGCAGTACTTC; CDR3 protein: CASKLEWSSYEQYF
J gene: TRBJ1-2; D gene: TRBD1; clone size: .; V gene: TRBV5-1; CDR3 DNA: TGCGCCAGCAGCTTCCAGGGGGAGGCTAACTATGGCTACACCTTC; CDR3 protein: CASSFQGEANYGYTF
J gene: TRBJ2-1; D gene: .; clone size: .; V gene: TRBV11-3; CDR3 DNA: TGTGCCAGCAGCTTAACGGGAGATAACCTCGGTGAGCAGTTCTTC; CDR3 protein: CASSLTGDNLGEQFF
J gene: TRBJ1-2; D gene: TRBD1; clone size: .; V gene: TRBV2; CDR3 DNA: TGTGCCAGCAAACAGGGACAGAGCTATGGCTACACCTTC; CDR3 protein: CASKQGQSYGYTF
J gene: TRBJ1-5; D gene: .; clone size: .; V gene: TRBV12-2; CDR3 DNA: TGTGCAAGTCGCCCAAGCCGGGAGGTCGGCGGCAATCAGCCCCAGCATTTT; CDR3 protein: CASRPSREVGGNQPQHF
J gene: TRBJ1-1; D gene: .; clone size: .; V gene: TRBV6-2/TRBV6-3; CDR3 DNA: TGTGCCAGCAGTTACTCGTACACTGAAGCTTTCTTT; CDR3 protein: CASSYSYTEAFF
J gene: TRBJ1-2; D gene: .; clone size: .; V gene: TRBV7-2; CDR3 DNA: TGTGCCAGCAGCTCCATTGCTGTGGCAGGCAACTATGGCTACACCTTC; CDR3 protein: CASSSIAVAGNYGYTF
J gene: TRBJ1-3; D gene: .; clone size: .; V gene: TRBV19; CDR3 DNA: TGTGCCAGTAGTACACGGGACTCCACTTCTGGAAACACCATATATTTT; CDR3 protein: CASSTRDSTSGNTIYF
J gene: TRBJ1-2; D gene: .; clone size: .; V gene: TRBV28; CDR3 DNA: TGTGCCAGCAGTCAGACCGACAGTGCTAACTATGGCTACACCTTC; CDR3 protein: CASSQTDSANYGYTF
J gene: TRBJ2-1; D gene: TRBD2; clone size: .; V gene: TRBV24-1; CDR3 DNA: TGTGCCACCAGTGATTTAGCGGGAGGGGCCTACAATGAGCAGTTCTTC; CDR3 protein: CATSDLAGGAYNEQFF
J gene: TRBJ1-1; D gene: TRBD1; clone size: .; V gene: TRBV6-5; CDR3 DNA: TGTGCCAGCAGTTGGTTGGACAGGGGCCCTGAAGCTTTCTTT; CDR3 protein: CASSWLDRGPEAFF
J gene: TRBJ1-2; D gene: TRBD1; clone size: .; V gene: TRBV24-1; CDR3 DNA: TGTGCCACCAGTGATCGTACAGGGGGCCGAAGAGGCTACACCTTC; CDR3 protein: CATSDRTGGRRGYTF
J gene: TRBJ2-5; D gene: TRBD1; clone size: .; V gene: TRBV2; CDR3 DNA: TGTGCCAGCAATCCGGGACAGGCCCAAGAGACCCAGTACTTC; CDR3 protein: CASNPGQAQETQYF
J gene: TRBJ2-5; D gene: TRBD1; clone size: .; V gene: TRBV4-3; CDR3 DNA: TGCGCCAGCAGCCAAGGACAGGGGACAAAAGAGACCCAGTACTTC; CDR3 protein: CASSQGQGTKETQYF
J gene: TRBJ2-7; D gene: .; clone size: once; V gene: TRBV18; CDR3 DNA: TGTGCCAGCTCACCAACGTCTGGGTCCTACGAGCAGTACTTC; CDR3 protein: CASSPTSGSYEQYF
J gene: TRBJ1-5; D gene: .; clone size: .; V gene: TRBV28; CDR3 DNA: TGTGCCAGCAGCCTTACATACGGCAATCAGCCCCAGCATTTT; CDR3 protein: CASSLTYGNQPQHF
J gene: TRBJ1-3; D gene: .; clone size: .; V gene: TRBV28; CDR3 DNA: TGTGCCAGCAGCCCTCTGGACGGGATCTCTGGAAACACCATATATTTT; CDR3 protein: CASSPLDGISGNTIYF
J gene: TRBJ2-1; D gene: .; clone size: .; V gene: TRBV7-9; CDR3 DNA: TGTGCCAGCAGACAGGGGGGACTATCGAATGAGCAGTTCTTC; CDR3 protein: CASRQGGLSNEQFF
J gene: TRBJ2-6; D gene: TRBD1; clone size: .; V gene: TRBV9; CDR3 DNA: TGTGCCAGCAGCATCACAGGGGTTGGGGCCAACGTCCTGACTTTC; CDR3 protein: CASSITGVGANVLTF
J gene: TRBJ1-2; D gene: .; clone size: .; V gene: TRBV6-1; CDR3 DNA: TGTGCCAGCAGTGAAGGACAGGCCAACTATGGCTACACCTTC; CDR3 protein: CASSEGQANYGYTF
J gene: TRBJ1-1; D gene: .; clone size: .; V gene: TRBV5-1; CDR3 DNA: TGCGCCAGCAGTAGTCATTCCTTGAACACTGAAGCTTTCTTT; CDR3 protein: CASSSHSLNTEAFF
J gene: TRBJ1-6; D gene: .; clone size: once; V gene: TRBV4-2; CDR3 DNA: TGTGCCAGCAGCCAAGCCCCTGGGGAGTCTGGTAATTCACCCCTCCACTTT; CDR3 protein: CASSQAPGESGNSPLHF